The present T cell receptor (beta chain) was sequenced within a study of T cells in Graves' hyperthyroidism and ophthalmopathy. On the study more broadly: Peripheral blood samples were taken at initial diagnosis, prior to any treatment.

RNA transcripts yielded amplified TCR beta CDR3 regions. HTBI primers were employed in a first-round RT-PCR of the TCR CDR3. TCRdb used MiXCR to reprocess the multiplex PCR reads, holding one entry per CDR3 protein. The sample lists around 110,000 distinct CDR3 sequences; 15% to 20% were seen once. Hyperthyroidism in the patients, aged 18 to 65, was newly diagnosed and under 2 months in duration. PBMCs were derived from 7.5 to 10 ml fresh peripheral blood. This clonotype has at least ten counts. The antigen is unknown. Study results and limitations: Median prediction lead before ophthalmopathy onset was 5 to 7 months with the model.

The CDR3 is made up of 14 amino acids. Germline CDR1 and CDR2: SEHNR and FQNEAQ (reference sequence). V lost 5 bases, J lost 2 bases, and 13 bases lay in between. This chain uses TRBV7-9 with TRBJ2-7; D is unresolved. This sequence was found in a woman aged 50 to 65 with Graves' hyperthyroidism. Sequenced input: blood. CDR3 nucleotide sequence: TGTGCCAGCAGCACGACTTACAGAACCTACGAGCAGTACTTC. Translated, it gives CASSTTYRTYEQYF.